The rows below give T cell receptor beta chains drawn from one sample of a study of monozygotic twins with cystic fibrosis. Method: immunoSEQ multiplex PCR; TCRdb's copy keeps in-frame clones and lacks some. The sample yields approximately 15,000 clones, 85% to 95% seen once. Sequencing was done on a sample of blood. These TCRs come from a girl aged 2 to 10 with cystic fibrosis. Both conserved end residues are part of each CDR3. The D gene is left open where the match is weak. Clone size is shown for a subset of rows, as once, few, many or a class of expanded clone.

v_call	clone_size	j_call	d_call	cdr3_nt	cdr3_aa
TRBV7-9	.	TRBJ1-2	.	TGTGCCAGCAGCCGAGGGGAGTCAGGGTGGGGCTACACCTTC	CASSRGESGWGYTF
TRBV27	once	TRBJ2-7	.	TGTGCCAGCAGTTTGGAGGGGACCTACGAGCAGTACTTC	CASSLEGTYEQYF
TRBV5-1	.	TRBJ2-3	TRBD2	TGCGCCAGCAGCTCGGGGACTAGCACTAGCACAGATACGCAGTATTTT	CASSSGTSTSTDTQYF
TRBV27	.	TRBJ2-3	.	TGTGCCAGCAGTTTCCGGGGGCCGGGAGATACGCAGTATTTT	CASSFRGPGDTQYF
TRBV5-4	.	TRBJ2-7	TRBD2	TGTGCCAGCAGCTCGGGGCCGGGACTAGCGGGACTAGCCTACGAGCAGTACTTC	CASSSGPGLAGLAYEQYF
TRBV2	.	TRBJ1-4	.	TGTGCCAGCAGACCAAGACAGGCGAAACTGTTTTTT	CASRPRQAKLFF
TRBV9	.	TRBJ2-3	TRBD1	TGTGCCAGCAGCGTCGACAGGGTGGGCACAGATACGCAGTATTTT	CASSVDRVGTDTQYF
TRBV11-2	once	TRBJ2-1	TRBD2	TGTGCCAGCAGCAACCCGGGACTAGCGGCCTCGGCGTTCTTC	CASSNPGLAASAFF
TRBV6-5	.	TRBJ2-2	.	TGTGCCAGCAGTTACTCGACGACTCACACCGGGGAGCTGTTTTTT	CASSYSTTHTGELFF
TRBV29-1	.	TRBJ2-7	TRBD1	TGCAGCGCGCGAGGGACAGCCTACGAGCAGTACTTC	CSARGTAYEQYF
TRBV7-8	.	TRBJ2-1	TRBD2	TGTGCCAGCAGCCAGGGACTAGCGGGAACGGATGAGCAGTTCTTC	CASSQGLAGTDEQFF
TRBV28	once	TRBJ2-7	.	TGTGCCAGCAGTTTATCGTCGGACCCCTTCGAGCAGTACTTC	CASSLSSDPFEQYF
TRBV7-2	.	TRBJ2-7	TRBD2	TGTGCCAGCAGCAACCCGGGACTAGCGGATGCTTCCTACGAGCAGTACTTC	CASSNPGLADASYEQYF
TRBV27	.	TRBJ2-7	TRBD1	TGTGCCAGCAGTCCCCCCGGGACAGGGAAGGCCGAGCAGTACTTC	CASSPPGTGKAEQYF
TRBV7-2	.	TRBJ2-7	.	TGTGCCAGCAGCTTAGGAGGGCACGAGCAGTACTTC	CASSLGGHEQYF
TRBV7-9	.	TRBJ1-5	.	TGTGCCAGCAGTTCCGACAGTTACAATCAGCCCCAGCATTTT	CASSSDSYNQPQHF
TRBV11-2	few	TRBJ2-1	.	TGTGCCAGCAGCTTAAAGGGTAATGGGGGGCGAGAGAGGAATGAGCAGTTCTTC	CASSLKGNGGRERNEQFF
TRBV6-5	.	TRBJ1-1	.	TGTGCCAGCAGTTCCCCACAGGCCAACACTGAAGCTTTCTTT	CASSSPQANTEAFF
TRBV29-1	.	TRBJ2-1	.	TGCAGCGTGTTTTCGGGTTTTCAATACAATGAGCAGTTCTTC	CSVFSGFQYNEQFF
TRBV5-1	.	TRBJ2-5	.	TGCGCCAGCAGCCCAGGGTTGGAGACCCAGTACTTC	CASSPGLETQYF
TRBV27	.	TRBJ2-7	TRBD1	TGTGCCAGCAAGAGACAGGGGGCCCCTTACGAGCAGTACTTC	CASKRQGAPYEQYF
TRBV5-6	.	TRBJ2-5	.	TGTGCCAGCAGCTTGGCCCGGACAGCAGTAGAGACCCAGTACTTC	CASSLARTAVETQYF
TRBV27	.	TRBJ2-7	TRBD2	TGTGCCAGCAGTTTCTCCCTGCGGGGGACGCGTCAGCCCTACGAGCAGTACTTC	CASSFSLRGTRQPYEQYF
TRBV18	once	TRBJ1-5	.	TGTGCCAGCTCACCGGGGGCTCAGCCCCAGCATTTT	CASSPGAQPQHF
TRBV11-2	.	TRBJ2-7	.	TGTGCCAGCAGCCCTCCCGGCGAGCAGTACTTC	CASSPPGEQYF
TRBV28	.	TRBJ2-1	TRBD1	TGTGCCAGCAGTTTAGTTCGGGCAGGGGGCGATGAGCAGTTCTTC	CASSLVRAGGDEQFF
TRBV6-5	.	TRBJ2-6	.	TGTGCCAGCCGGGGCTCTGGGGCCAACGTCCTGACTTTC	CASRGSGANVLTF
TRBV7-3	.	TRBJ2-7	.	TGTGCCAGCAGCTTAACCCCGACTAGCGAGCAGTACTTC	CASSLTPTSEQYF
TRBV6-6	few	TRBJ1-1	.	TGTGCCAGCAGTACGCACACTGAAGCTTTCTTT	CASSTHTEAFF
TRBV25-1	once	TRBJ1-1	.	TGTGCCAGCAGAGGGGGGGCGCGCACTGAAGCTTTCTTT	CASRGGARTEAFF
TRBV23-1	few	TRBJ1-3	TRBD1	TGCGCCAGCAGTCACTACTCCGGGACAGCAAACTCTGGAAACACCATATATTTT	CASSHYSGTANSGNTIYF
TRBV9	.	TRBJ2-2	.	TGTGCCAGCAGCGTAGATCTCCGGAGAGGTAACACCGGGGAGCTGTTTTTT	CASSVDLRRGNTGELFF
TRBV13	.	TRBJ2-5	.	TGTGCCAGCAGCTTAGGGACGGGAGATGAGACCCAGTACTTC	CASSLGTGDETQYF
TRBV30	.	TRBJ2-7	.	TGTGCCTGGAGTGTCTTCTACGAGCAGTACTTC	CAWSVFYEQYF
TRBV5-1	once	TRBJ2-1	TRBD2	TGCGCCAGCAGCTTGGCCTTCGGCCTAGCGGGTAATGAGCAGTTCTTC	CASSLAFGLAGNEQFF
TRBV6-5	.	TRBJ1-2	.	TGTGCCAGCAGAACCCGGGCAGGGGAGATATTC	CASRTRAGEIF
TRBV4-1	.	TRBJ2-7	TRBD2	TGCGCCAGCAGCCAAGGTGGACTAGCGGGAGGGAACACCCAGTACTTC	CASSQGGLAGGNTQYF
TRBV30	.	TRBJ1-2	TRBD1	TGTGCCTGGAGTCCGCCAGGGGGCTATGGCTACACCTTC	CAWSPPGGYGYTF
TRBV11-2	.	TRBJ1-3	.	TGTGCCAGCAGCCTCAGACCGACGGGAAACACCATATATTTT	CASSLRPTGNTIYF
TRBV18	.	TRBJ2-5	.	TGTGCCAGCTCGCCAGGAGGGCGGGAGACCCAGTACTTC	CASSPGGRETQYF
TRBV18	.	TRBJ1-3	.	TGTGCCAGCTCACCAATTACAACTGGAAACACCATATATTTT	CASSPITTGNTIYF
TRBV9	.	TRBJ2-1	.	TGTGCCAGCAGCGCGCCCTCAAGCGGAACGGTAGGTGAGCAGTTCTTC	CASSAPSSGTVGEQFF
TRBV5-6	.	TRBJ2-7	.	TGTGCCAGCAGCTTAGTCACAGGGTTCTACGAGCAGTACTTC	CASSLVTGFYEQYF
TRBV7-9	.	TRBJ2-2	.	TGTGCCAGCACCCGGACACCCTCCGGGGAGCTGTTTTTT	CASTRTPSGELFF
TRBV7-8	.	TRBJ2-7	.	TGTGCCAGCAGCTTAGTACAGGACAGCTCCTACGAGCAGTACTTC	CASSLVQDSSYEQYF
TRBV6-6	.	TRBJ2-1	TRBD1	TGTGCCAGCAGTTACGAAGGGACAGGGAAGGAGCAGTTCTTC	CASSYEGTGKEQFF
TRBV7-2	once	TRBJ2-2	TRBD2	TGTGCCAGCAGCTCGCCCCTAGCGGGAGGGCATCACACCGGGGAGCTGTTTTTT	CASSSPLAGGHHTGELFF
TRBV28	.	TRBJ1-5	.	TGTGCCAGCAGTTTTAAATTGAGTTCAGGTCAGCCCCAGCATTTT	CASSFKLSSGQPQHF
TRBV4-3	once	TRBJ1-1	.	TGCGCCAGCAGCCAAGATGGACACCCGAACACTGAAGCTTTCTTT	CASSQDGHPNTEAFF
TRBV28	.	TRBJ1-1	.	TGTGCCAGCAGTTTGGGCGCCGCAGAGCTTGAGGGTCCTGAAGCTTTCTTT	CASSLGAAELEGPEAFF
TRBV7-2	.	TRBJ1-3	.	TGTGCCAGCAGCTTAATGGGGGCACTCGGAAACACCATATATTTT	CASSLMGALGNTIYF
TRBV2	.	TRBJ1-5	.	TGTGCCAGCAGTGAAGGGCAGGGGAATCAGCCCCAGCATTTT	CASSEGQGNQPQHF
TRBV9	.	TRBJ2-7	TRBD2	TGTGCCAGCAGCCCAAGCGGGAGGGCCTTCGAGCAGTACTTC	CASSPSGRAFEQYF